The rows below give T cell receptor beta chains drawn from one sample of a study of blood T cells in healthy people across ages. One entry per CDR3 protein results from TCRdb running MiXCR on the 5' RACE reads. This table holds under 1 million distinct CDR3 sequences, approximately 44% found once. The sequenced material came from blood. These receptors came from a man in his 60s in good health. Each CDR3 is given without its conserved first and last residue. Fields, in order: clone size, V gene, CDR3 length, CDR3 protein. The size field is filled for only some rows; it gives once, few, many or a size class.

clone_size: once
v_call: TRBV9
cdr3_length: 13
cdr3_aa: ASSEGTESNYGYT

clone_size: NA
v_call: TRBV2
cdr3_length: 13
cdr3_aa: ASTGRDSPYNEQF

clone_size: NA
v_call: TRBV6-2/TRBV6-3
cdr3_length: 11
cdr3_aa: ASRHAGGTEAF

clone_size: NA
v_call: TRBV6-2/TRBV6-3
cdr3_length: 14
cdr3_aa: ASSSARGAGTGELF

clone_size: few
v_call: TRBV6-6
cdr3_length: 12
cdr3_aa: ASSYSWTGEEQY

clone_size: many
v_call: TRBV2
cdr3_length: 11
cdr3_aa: ASSEVEAGTQY

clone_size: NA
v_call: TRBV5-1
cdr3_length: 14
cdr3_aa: ASSLAVATGQETQY

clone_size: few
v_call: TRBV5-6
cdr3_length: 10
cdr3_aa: ASSSDEYEQY

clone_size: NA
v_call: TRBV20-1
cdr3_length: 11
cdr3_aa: SAAGTGLNEQY

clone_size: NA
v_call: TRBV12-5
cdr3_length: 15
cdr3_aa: ASGLERTGGSTDTQY

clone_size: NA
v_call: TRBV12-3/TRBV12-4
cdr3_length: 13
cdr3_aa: ASSFSGTSYNEQY

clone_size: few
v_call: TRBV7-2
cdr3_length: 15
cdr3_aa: ASSLEGRGSLRDTQY

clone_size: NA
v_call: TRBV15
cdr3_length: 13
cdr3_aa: ATSREQKGPYEQY

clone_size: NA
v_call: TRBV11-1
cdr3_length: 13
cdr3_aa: ASSLELGSTDTQY

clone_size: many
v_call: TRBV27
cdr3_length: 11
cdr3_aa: ASSPGHRTSYT

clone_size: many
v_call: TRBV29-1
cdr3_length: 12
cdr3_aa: SVGYPDSPYEQY

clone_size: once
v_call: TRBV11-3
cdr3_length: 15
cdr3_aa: ASSLAFLVQGNNEQF

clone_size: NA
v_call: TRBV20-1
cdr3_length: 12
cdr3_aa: SARGPEGNQPQH

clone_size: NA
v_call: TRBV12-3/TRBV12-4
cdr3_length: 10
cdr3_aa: ASRERTDTQY

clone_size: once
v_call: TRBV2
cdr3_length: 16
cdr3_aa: ASSEYPGLAGGTDTQY

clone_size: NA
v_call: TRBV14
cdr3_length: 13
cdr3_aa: ASSQVGTRAHEQY

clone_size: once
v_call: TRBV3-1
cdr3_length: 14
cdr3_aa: ASSRGVDRFNSPPH

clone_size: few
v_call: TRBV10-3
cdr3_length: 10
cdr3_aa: AIRSSGQGYT

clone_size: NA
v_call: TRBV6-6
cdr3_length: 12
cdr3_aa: ASSLQGSGNTIY

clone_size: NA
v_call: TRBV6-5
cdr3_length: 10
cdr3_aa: ASRSNLYEQY

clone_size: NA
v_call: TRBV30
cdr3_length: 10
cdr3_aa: AWRHLSYEQY

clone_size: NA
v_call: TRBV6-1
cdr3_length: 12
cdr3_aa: ASSEGGANYGYT

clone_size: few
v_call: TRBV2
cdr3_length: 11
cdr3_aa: ASRDPFTDTQY

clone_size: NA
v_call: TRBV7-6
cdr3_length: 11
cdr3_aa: ASSSQGAGEQY

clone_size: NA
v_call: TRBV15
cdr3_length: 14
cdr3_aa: ATSRELAGSTDTQY

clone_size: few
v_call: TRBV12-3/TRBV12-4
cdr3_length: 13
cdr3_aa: ASSPRLGGQETQY

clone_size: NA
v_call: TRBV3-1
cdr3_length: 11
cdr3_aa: ASLDSRTYEQY

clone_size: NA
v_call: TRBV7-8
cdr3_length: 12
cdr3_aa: ASSPQGLPRPQH

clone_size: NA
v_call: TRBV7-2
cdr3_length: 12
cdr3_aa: ASTLGVNNSPLH

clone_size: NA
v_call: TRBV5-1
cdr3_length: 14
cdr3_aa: ASSFEGPYSNQPQH

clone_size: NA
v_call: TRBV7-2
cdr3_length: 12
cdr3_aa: ASSMSSGYNEQF

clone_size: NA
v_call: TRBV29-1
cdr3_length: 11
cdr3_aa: SVDGQGTYEQY

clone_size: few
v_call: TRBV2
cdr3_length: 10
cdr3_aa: ASRASEQPQH

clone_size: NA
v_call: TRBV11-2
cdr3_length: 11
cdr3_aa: ASTKGVGYEQY

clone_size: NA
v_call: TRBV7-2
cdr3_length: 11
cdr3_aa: ASSLNPNNEQF

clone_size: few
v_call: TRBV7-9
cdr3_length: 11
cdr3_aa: ALTGGRNYGYT

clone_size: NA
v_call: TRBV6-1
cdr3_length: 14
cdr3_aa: ASRLEATSPNYGYT

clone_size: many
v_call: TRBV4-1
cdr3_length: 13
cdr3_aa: ASSQDRTGTNIQY

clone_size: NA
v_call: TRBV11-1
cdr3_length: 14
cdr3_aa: ASSFPPGAPNTEAF

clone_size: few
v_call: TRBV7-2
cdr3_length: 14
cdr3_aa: ASSLRLSGGTDTQY

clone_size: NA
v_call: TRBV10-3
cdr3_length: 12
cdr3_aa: AIRVAGGSYEQF

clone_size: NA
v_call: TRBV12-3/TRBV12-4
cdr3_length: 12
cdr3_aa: ASSSGTGMETQY

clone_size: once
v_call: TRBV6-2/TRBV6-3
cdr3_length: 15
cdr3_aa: ASSFPGTSVRTGELF

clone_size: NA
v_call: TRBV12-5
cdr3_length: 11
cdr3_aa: ASGGQGGNEQF

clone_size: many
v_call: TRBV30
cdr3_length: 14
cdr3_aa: AWSTGQGGIQETQY

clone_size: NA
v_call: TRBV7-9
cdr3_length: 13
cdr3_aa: ASSPPGQSTGEAF

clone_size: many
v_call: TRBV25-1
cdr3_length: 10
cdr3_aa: ASSDHGGELF

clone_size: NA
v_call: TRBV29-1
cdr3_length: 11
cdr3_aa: SAVRQSGETQY

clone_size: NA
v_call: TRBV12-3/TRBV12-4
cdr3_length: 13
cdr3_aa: ASSAGGQGDDEQY

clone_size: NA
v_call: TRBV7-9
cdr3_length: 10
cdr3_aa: ASSPRTGEPF

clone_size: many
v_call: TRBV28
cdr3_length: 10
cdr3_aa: ASGLQPYGYT

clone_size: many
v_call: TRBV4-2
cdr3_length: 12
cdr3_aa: ASSQADRVSGYT

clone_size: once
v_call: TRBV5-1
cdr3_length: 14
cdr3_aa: ASSLSGPGFGTPLH

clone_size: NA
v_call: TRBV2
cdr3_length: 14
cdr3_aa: ASSDRDRSNTGELF